This T cell receptor (beta chain) was sequenced for a study of beta chain features in type 1 diabetes. Overall study findings and caveats: Fewer insertions but more deletions were seen at VDJ junctions in type 1 diabetes patients. Shortening of TCRB CDR3s, moderate but significant, appeared in all four CD4+ subsets of Type 1 diabetes patients.

Germline V gives CDR1 SEHNR, CDR2 FQNEAQ (reference sequence). The CDR3 loop spans 12 amino acids. V shed 5 bases and J shed 12 bases, with 14 bases lying between them. The whole isolated RNA underwent reverse transcription, so sequencing captured expressed TCRB transcripts. About 3.6 million reads per sample on average were obtained from naive, central memory and regulatory T cell samples. Data came from immunoSEQ multiplex PCR; TCRdb stores just in-frame clones and leaves some out. The data show around 70,000 clones, nearly 50% seen once. A remark on this clone: Its antigen is undetermined.

The source of this sequence is a man aged 25 to 40 with type 1 diabetes. V and J are TRBV7-9 and TRBJ2-1; weak D call: TRBD1 (6 bases). The sequenced sample was central memory CD4+ T cells from blood. CDR3 amino acids: CASSLPGERQFF. The CDR3 DNA follows: TGTGCCAGCAGCCTACCAGGGGAAAGGCAGTTCTTC.